This TCR beta chain was retrieved from a study of T-cell memory formation after mild COVID-19. Study-level results: Contracting clones from day 15 to 85 showed balanced CD4/CD8; later expanders favored CD4+.

After 5'RACE with constant-segment primers, TCR alpha and TCR beta cDNA libraries carrying sample barcodes and UMIs were obtained. TCRdb reprocessed the 5' RACE reads via MiXCR and lists one record per CDR3 protein. Of over 500,000 distinct CDR3 sequences in the sample, around 15% were seen once. About this clonotype: Its antigen is unknown.

This TCR came from an adult woman who had mild COVID-19 (a few samples of this study predate the infection). Cell type and time point are not known. Sequenced input: PBMCs or a T cell subset sorted from them (not recorded which).

CDR3 bases: TGTGCCAGCAGCCCCCGACAAGCGGGAGGCTCCTACAATGAGCAGTTCTTC. Amino acid sequence: CASSPRQAGGSYNEQFF. The chain joins TRBV7-9 to TRBJ2-1, with TRBD2 identical over 9 bases. V was pared by 5 bases and J by 0 bases, with 8 bases of the junction left unmatched. The germline V gene has CDR1 SEHNR and CDR2 FQNEAQ (reference sequence). The CDR3 contains 17 residues.